A single sample is the source of the 22 T cell receptor beta chains below, sequenced in a study of cytomegalovirus exposure and HLA in healthy donors. This PCR relied on a set of 60 Vbeta primers and 13 Jbeta primers. Using immunoSEQ multiplex PCR, the repertoire was profiled, and TCRdb retains in-frame clones only, with some absent. The sample records roughly 120,000 clones, 76% being singletons. Sample: PBMCs. The receptors stem from a man aged 45-60 years in good health and CMV-seronegative.

The genes are TRBV19 and TRBJ1-1, with no clear D. Germline CDR1 LNHDA, CDR2 SQIVND (reference sequence). The CDR3 is 16 amino acids. The germline V and J ends were trimmed by 0 bases and 3 bases, with 14 bases remaining between them. The CDR3 nucleotides are TGTGCCAGTAGTATAGATATCCCAGGCCCTTACACTGAAGCTTTCTTT. Its translation: CASSIDIPGPYTEAFF.

This sequence joins TRBV5-1 and TRBJ1-2; D gene unclear. From germline, CDR1 is SGHRS and CDR2 YFSETQ. The germline V and J ends were trimmed by 2 bases and 8 bases, with 22 bases remaining between them. CDR3 length equals 16 residues. This chain's CDR3 is CASSFTLIAQTPGYTF. As DNA, the CDR3 is TGCGCCAGCAGCTTTACTTTGATAGCCCAGACTCCGGGCTACACCTTC.

This rearrangement joins TRBV6-1 to TRBJ2-7; D is possibly TRBD2 (5 bases). The CDR3 consists of 11 residues. Germline-derived CDR1 and CDR2 are MNHNS and SASEGT. Between the trimmed V and J ends, which lost 8 bases and 3 bases, there was a span of 8 bases. CDR3 bases: TGTGCCAGCGTGGACTTCTACGAGCAGTACGTC. Translating it yields CASVDFYEQYV.

V gene TRBV6-4 combines with J gene TRBJ2-3; the match to TRBD2 covers 14 bases. This CDR3 has 15 residues. Per germline, CDR1 MRHNA and CDR2 SNTAGT. Trimming at V came to 10 bases and at J to 0 bases, leaving 3 bases not matched to a gene. CDR3 DNA: TGTGCCACAGGACTAGCGGGGGGAAGCACAGATACGCAGTATTTT. Translated, it gives CATGLAGGSTDTQYF.

The CDR3 here is CASRASGVSGALSDTQYF. DNA for the CDR3: TGCGCCAGCAGAGCCAGCGGTGTTAGCGGGGCTTTGTCAGATACGCAGTATTTT. The V and J genes are TRBV4-1 and TRBJ2-3, with 8 bases matching TRBD2. This CDR3 spans 18 amino acids. Germline V gene data show CDR1 as MGHRA and CDR2 as YSYEKL. Trimming took 6 bases from V and 4 from J; bases not matched to a gene: 18.

Only a few counts were recorded for this clone. The V gene is TRBV28, the J gene TRBJ2-1; TRBD2 agrees at 7 bases. CDR3 length: 16 amino acids. Germline CDR1 and CDR2: MDHEN and SYDVKM. Losses at the gene ends were 6 bases for V and 0 bases for J; bases not matched to a gene: 8. CDR3 nucleotides: TGTGCCAGCAGACCGAAGCGGGGAAGCTCCTACAATGAGCAGTTCTTC. Translated: CASRPKRGSSYNEQFF.

As to this clone: Since the CDR3 does not end with the conserved phenylalanine or tryptophan, this likely comes from a read error. This chain joins TRBV28 and TRBJ1-2; D not certain. There are 14 residues in the CDR3. V lost 6 bases, J lost 8 bases, and 19 bases lay in between. Germline CDR1 and CDR2: MDHEN and SYDVKM. The CDR3 spells CASSSNNRQDGYTL. The CDR3 DNA reads TGTGCCAGCAGCTCAAATAATCGACAAGACGGCTACACCCTC.

This chain joins TRBV9 and TRBJ2-2, with 8 nucleotides matching TRBD1. The CDR3 totals 15 residues. Germline V CDR1 and CDR2: SGDLS, YYNGEE. Trimming cost V 3 bases and J 5 bases; bases outside gene matches: 6. The CDR3 nucleotides read TGTGCCAGCAGCGCTCAGGGGGCTCGGACCGGGGAGCTGTTTTTT. It encodes CASSAQGARTGELFF.

The chain recombines TRBV27 with TRBJ1-2; no clear D gene. Germline V gene data show CDR1 as MNHEY and CDR2 as SMNVEV (reference sequence). CDR3 length equals 13 residues. V lost 1 base and J lost 8, with 11 bases in between. This chain's CDR3 is CASSLWTTGGYTF. The CDR3, as DNA: TGTGCCAGCAGTTTATGGACCACGGGGGGCTACACCTTC.

A few counts support this clone. The J gene is TRBJ2-3, the V gene TRBV5-6, with 8 bases aligning to TRBD1. The CDR3 runs 14 residues. Germline V lookup: CDR1 SGHDT, CDR2 YYEEEE. J lost 6 bases, V lost 9 bases, and 12 bases had no gene match. CDR3: CATPGGGSCDTQYF. The CDR3 DNA reads as TGTGCCACACCAGGGGGCGGTTCGTGTGATACGCAGTATTTT.

The J gene is TRBJ1-1, the V gene TRBV6-6, with D unresolved. This CDR3 comprises 15 residues. Looked up from germline, CDR1 is MNHNY and CDR2 is SVGAGI (reference sequence). The V and J ends lost 3 bases and 0 bases respectively, with 11 bases between them. The CDR3 is CASSYSPALNTEAFF. The CDR3, as DNA: TGTGCCAGCAGTTATAGTCCCGCCTTGAACACTGAAGCTTTCTTT.

This clone was seen only a few times. This chain links TRBV2 with TRBJ2-3; D is perhaps TRBD2 (6 bases). CDR1 SNHLY and CDR2 FYNNEI come from the germline V gene. The CDR3 is 13 residues long. With 6 bases removed from V and 6 bases from J, the gap between germline ends came to 13 bases. The CDR3 loop is CASRGGVGDTQYF. DNA for the CDR3: TGTGCCAGCAGGGGCGGGGTGGGCGATACGCAGTATTTT.

The V call is TRBV7-3, the J call TRBJ2-1; 9 nucleotides align to TRBD2. Germline loops: CDR1 SGHTA, CDR2 FQGTGA. Trimming at V came to 5 bases and at J to 8 bases, leaving 7 bases not matched to a gene. The length of the CDR3 is 14 residues. CDR3 in DNA: TGTGCCAGCAGCCCGCGGGGGGGGGTCTATGAGCAGTTCTTC. This translates into CASSPRGGVYEQFF.

With respect to this clone: Germline is not matched at one junction end, which may reflect a read error. V usage is TRBV29-1 and J usage is TRBJ2-5, with 9 bases matching TRBD2. The better agreement between TRBJ2-7 and the DNA end casts doubt on the J call. Germline V gene lookup returns CDR1 SQVTM and CDR2 ANQGSEA. The CDR3 length is 14 residues. The CDR3 reads CGVSASGASYEQYF. CDR3 sequence (DNA): TGCGGCGTCTCCGCTAGCGGGGCTTCCTACGAGCAGTACTTC.

The gene calls are TRBV7-2 and TRBJ2-2, with a possible D match to TRBD1 (6 bases). Germline V lookup: CDR1 SGHTA, CDR2 FQGNSA. Trimming shortened V by 5 bases and J by 6 bases, and 19 bases separated the two germline ends. The CDR3 covers 16 residues. The CDR3 loop reads CASSPQGQVIPGELFF. The CDR3 nucleotides are TGTGCCAGCAGCCCTCAGGGGCAGGTTATTCCCGGGGAGCTGTTTTTT.

The gene calls are TRBV7-9 and TRBJ1-1; D possibly corresponds to TRBD1 (5 bases). This CDR3 has 15 amino acids. Germline V gene data show CDR1 as SEHNR and CDR2 as FQNEAQ (reference sequence). V was cut by 1 base and J by 1 base, with 10 bases left in between. CDR3 coding DNA: TGTGCCAGCAGCTTAGGGGGGGGTTGGAACACTGAAGCTTTCTTT. It codes for CASSLGGGWNTEAFF.

This clone has only a few counts. The chain recombines TRBV7-2 with TRBJ2-3; D call uncertain. The ends were cut back, 2 bases at V and 0 bases at J, with 3 bases in the middle. Germline V lookup: CDR1 SGHTA, CDR2 FQGNSA. CDR3 length: 13 amino acids. In nucleotides, the CDR3 is TGTGCCAGCAGCTTAATAAGCACAGATACGCAGTATTTT. Encoded protein: CASSLISTDTQYF.

This clone was seen only a few times. CDR3 sequence (DNA): TGTGCCAGCAGGAGGGGGAGCACAGATACGCAGTATTTT. Its protein product is CASRRGSTDTQYF. The chain links TRBV7-9 to TRBJ2-3; maybe TRBD1 (6 bases). This CDR3 region has 13 residues. Germline CDR1 reads SEHNR; CDR2 reads FQNEAQ (reference sequence). V lost 6 bases and J lost 0, with 7 bases in between.

The chain couples TRBV9 to TRBJ1-2, with D uncertain. The V gene's germline CDR1 is SGDLS and CDR2 YYNGEE. The CDR3 totals 15 residues. V was shortened by 0 bases and J by 4 bases, with 13 bases between the two germline ends. In DNA form, the CDR3 reads TGTGCCAGCAGCGTAGGGTGGGAGCCCGTCTATGGCTACACCTTC. Translation: CASSVGWEPVYGYTF. The full variable domain, in which reference TRBV9 and TRBJ1-2 provide the parts outside the CDR3, is DSGVTQTPKHLITATGQRVTLRCSPRSGDLSVYWYQQSLDQGLQFLIQYYNGEERAKGNILERFSAQQFPDLHSELNLSSLELGDSALYFCASSVGWEPVYGYTFGSGTRLTVV.

With respect to this clone: The sample carries other DNA sequences with the same CDR3. This chain uses TRBV7-9 with TRBJ2-7; D is perhaps TRBD1 (5 bases). Trimming left V 4 bases short and J 3 bases short, with 10 bases between. The germline V gene has CDR1 SEHNR and CDR2 FQNEAQ (reference sequence). The CDR3 loop spans 13 amino acids. CDR3 coding DNA: TGTGCCAGCAGCTCCTGGGGCCTCTACGAGCAGTACTTC. Its protein is CASSSWGLYEQYF.

This clone showed up just a few times. V is TRBV7-2 and J is TRBJ2-7; 7 bases map to TRBD2. In germline, CDR1 is SGHTA, CDR2 FQGNSA. The V gene end was trimmed by 0 bases and the J gene end by 5 bases; junction bases not matched to a gene: 7. The length of the CDR3 is 15 residues. The CDR3 DNA is TGTGCCAGCAGCTTAGCGGCGGGAGATCGGAACGAGCAGTACTTC. This codes for CASSLAAGDRNEQYF.

CDR3 loop: CASSLVPGGPGNSPLHF. In DNA form, the CDR3 reads TGTGCCAGCAGCTTGGTACCGGGGGGCCCAGGGAATTCACCCCTCCACTTT. The chain has TRBV5-8 and TRBJ1-6; the D gene is possibly TRBD1 (6 bases). CDR1 is SGHTS and CDR2 is YDEGEE in the germline V gene. The CDR3 contains 17 residues. Trimming took off 0 bases at V and 7 bases at J, with 17 bases between the two ends.